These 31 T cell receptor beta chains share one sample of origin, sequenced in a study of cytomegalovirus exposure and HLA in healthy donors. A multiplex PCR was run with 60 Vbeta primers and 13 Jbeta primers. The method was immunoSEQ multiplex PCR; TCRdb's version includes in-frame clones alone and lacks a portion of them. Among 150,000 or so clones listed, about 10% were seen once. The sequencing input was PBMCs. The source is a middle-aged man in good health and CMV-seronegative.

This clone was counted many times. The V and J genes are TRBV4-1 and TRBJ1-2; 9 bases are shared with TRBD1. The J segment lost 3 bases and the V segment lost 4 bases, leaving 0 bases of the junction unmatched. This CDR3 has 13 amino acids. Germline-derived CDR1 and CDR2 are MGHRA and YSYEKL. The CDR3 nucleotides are TGCGCCAGCAGCCGGACAGGGGACTATGGCTACACCTTC. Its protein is CASSRTGDYGYTF.

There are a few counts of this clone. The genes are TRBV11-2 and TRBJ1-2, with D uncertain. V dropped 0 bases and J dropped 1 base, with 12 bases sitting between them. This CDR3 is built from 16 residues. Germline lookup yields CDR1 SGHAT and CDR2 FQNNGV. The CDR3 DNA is TGTGCCAGCAGCTTAGATAGAGCTCATCTTAACTATGGCTACACCTTC. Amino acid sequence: CASSLDRAHLNYGYTF.

The CDR3 DNA reads TGTGCCAGCAGTATCCGGGACAGGGGTGAGGAGCAGTACTTC. This translates into CASSIRDRGEEQYF. This chain joins TRBV7-9 and TRBJ2-7; 10 positions agree with TRBD1. Germline V gene lookup returns CDR1 SEHNR and CDR2 FQNEAQ (reference sequence). This CDR3 has 14 residues. J lost 7 bases, V lost 6 bases, and 9 bases had no gene match. The full variable domain, rest sourced from reference TRBV7-9 and TRBJ2-7, is DTGVSQNPRHKITKRGQNVTFRCDPISEHNRLYWYRQTLGQGPEFLTYFQNEAQLEKSRLLSDRFSAERPKGSFSTLEIQRTEQGDSAMYLCASSIRDRGEEQYFGPGTRLTVT.

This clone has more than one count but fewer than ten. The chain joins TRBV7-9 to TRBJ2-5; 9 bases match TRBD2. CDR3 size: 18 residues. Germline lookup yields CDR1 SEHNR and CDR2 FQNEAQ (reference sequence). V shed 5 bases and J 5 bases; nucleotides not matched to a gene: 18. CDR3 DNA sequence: TGTGCCAGCAGCCTTTGGACTAGTCGTCCGGCGGGGGGGGAGACCCAGTACTTC. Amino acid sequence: CASSLWTSRPAGGETQYF.

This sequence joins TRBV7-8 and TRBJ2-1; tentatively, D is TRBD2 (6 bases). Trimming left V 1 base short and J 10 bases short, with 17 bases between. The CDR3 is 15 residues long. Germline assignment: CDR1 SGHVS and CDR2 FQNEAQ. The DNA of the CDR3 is TGTGCCAGCAGCTTAGGGGGGGAGGCGTTGTGGGAGCAGTTCTTC. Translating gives CASSLGGEALWEQFF.

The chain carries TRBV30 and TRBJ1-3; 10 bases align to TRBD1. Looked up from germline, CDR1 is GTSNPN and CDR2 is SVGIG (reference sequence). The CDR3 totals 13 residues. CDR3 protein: CARTGGPGNTIYF. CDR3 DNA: TGTGCGCGGACAGGGGGTCCTGGAAACACCATATATTTT.

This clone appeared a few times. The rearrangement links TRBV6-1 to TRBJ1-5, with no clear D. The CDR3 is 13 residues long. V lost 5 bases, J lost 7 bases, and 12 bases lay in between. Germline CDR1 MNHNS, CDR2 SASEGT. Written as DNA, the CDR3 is TGTGCCAGCAGTATGGGCTCGGTGCAGCCCCAGCATTTT. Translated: CASSMGSVQPQHF.

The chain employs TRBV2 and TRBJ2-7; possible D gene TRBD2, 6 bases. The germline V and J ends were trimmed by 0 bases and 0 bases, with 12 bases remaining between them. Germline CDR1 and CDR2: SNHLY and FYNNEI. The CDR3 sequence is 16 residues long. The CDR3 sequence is CASSEAQAGYSYEQYF. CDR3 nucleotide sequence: TGTGCCAGCAGTGAAGCGCAAGCGGGCTACTCCTACGAGCAGTACTTC.

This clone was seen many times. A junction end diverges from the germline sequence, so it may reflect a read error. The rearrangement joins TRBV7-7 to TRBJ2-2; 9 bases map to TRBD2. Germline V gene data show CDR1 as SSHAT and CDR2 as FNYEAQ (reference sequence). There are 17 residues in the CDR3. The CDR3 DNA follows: TGTGCTAGCAGCCCCCGACTAGCGGCGGGGAACACCGGGGAGCTGTTTTTT. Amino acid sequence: CASSPRLAAGNTGELFF.

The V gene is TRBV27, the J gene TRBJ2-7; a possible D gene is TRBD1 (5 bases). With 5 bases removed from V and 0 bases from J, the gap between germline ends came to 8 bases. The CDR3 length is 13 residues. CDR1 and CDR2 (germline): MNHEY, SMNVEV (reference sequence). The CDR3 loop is CASSLQGSYEQYF. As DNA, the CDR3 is TGTGCCAGCAGTCTCCAGGGCTCCTACGAGCAGTACTTC.

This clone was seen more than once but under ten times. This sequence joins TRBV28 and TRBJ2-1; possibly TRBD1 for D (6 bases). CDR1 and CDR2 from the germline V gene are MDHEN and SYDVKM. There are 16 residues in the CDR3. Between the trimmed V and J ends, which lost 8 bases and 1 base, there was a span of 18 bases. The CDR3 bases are TGTGCCAGCTTGGTCAGGGGAAAGGGGTCCTACAATGAGCAGTTCTTC. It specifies CASLVRGKGSYNEQFF.

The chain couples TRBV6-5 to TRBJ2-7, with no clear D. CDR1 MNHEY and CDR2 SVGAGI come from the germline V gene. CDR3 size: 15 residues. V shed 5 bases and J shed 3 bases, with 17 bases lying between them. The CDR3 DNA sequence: TGTGCCAGCAGTGCTCGGATGGAGCCTGACTACGAGCAGTACTTC. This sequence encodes CASSARMEPDYEQYF.

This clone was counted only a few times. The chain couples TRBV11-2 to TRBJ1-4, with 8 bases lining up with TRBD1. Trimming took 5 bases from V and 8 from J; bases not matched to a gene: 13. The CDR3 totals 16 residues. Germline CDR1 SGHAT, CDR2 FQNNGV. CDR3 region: CASSPRAGGGGEKLFF. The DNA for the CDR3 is TGTGCCAGCAGCCCGAGGGCAGGGGGCGGGGGAGAAAAACTGTTTTTT.

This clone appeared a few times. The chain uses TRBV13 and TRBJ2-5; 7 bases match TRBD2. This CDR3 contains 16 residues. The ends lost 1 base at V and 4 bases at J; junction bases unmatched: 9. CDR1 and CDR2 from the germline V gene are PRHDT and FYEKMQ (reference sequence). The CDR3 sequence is CASSLEWRGMGETQYF. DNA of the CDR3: TGTGCCAGCAGCTTAGAGTGGCGGGGGATGGGAGAGACCCAGTACTTC.

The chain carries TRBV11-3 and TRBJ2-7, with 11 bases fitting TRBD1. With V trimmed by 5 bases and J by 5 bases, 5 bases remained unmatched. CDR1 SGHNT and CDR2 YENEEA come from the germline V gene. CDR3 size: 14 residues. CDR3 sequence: CASSPRTGGNEQYF. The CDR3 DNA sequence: TGTGCCAGCAGCCCTCGGACAGGGGGCAACGAGCAGTACTTC.

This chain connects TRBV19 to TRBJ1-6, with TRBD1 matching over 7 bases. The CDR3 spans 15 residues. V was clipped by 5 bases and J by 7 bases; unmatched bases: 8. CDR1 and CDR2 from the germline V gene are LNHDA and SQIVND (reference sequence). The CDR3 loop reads CASSAGTEYNSPLHF. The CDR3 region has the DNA TGTGCCAGTAGTGCCGGGACAGAGTACAATTCACCCCTCCACTTT.

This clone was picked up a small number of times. The DNA for the CDR3 is TGTGCCAGAAGCTTGGTTAGCGGGAGGATCTCCTACAATGAGCAGTTCTTC. This codes for CARSLVSGRISYNEQFF. The chain is built from TRBV5-3 and TRBJ2-1; 10 nucleotides line up with TRBD2. TRBV5-3 falls under the ORF class, with uncertain function. The CDR3 extends over 17 amino acids. With 0 bases clipped from V and 0 bases from J, the junction kept 3 bases outside the gene matches.

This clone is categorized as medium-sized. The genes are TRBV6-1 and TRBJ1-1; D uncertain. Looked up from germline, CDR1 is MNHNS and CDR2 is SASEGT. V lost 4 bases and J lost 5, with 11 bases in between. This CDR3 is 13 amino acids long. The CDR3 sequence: CASSATAETEAFF. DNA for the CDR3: TGTGCCAGCAGTGCCACAGCGGAGACTGAAGCTTTCTTT.

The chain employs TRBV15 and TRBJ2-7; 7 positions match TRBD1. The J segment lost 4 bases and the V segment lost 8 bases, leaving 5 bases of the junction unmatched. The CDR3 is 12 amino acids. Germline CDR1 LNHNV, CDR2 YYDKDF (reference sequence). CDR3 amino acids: CATRDRGYEQYF. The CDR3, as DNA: TGTGCCACCCGGGACAGAGGTTACGAGCAGTACTTC.

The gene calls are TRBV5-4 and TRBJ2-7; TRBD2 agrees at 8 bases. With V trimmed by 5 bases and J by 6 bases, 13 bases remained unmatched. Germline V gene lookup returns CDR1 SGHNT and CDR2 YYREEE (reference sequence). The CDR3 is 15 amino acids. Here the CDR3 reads CASSNFGGASSEQYF. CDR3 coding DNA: TGTGCCAGCAGTAACTTCGGGGGGGCCAGCTCCGAGCAGTACTTC.

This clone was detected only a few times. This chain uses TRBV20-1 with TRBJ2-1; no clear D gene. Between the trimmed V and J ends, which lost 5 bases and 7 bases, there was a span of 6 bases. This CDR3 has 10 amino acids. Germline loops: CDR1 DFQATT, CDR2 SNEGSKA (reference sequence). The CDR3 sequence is CSAEENEQFF. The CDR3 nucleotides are TGCAGTGCTGAGGAGAATGAGCAGTTCTTC.

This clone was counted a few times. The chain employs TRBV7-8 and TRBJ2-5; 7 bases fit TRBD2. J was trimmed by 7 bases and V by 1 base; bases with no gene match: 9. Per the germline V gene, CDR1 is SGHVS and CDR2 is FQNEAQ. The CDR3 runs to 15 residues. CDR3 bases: TGTGCCAGCAGCTTAGTGGGGGGGGGTTTAGGGACCCAGTACTTC. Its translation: CASSLVGGGLGTQYF.

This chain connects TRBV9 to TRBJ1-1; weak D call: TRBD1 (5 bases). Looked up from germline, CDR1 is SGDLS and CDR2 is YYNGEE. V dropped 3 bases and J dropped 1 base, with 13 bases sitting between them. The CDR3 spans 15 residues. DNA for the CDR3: TGTGCCAGCAGCGAGAGAGTGGGGGGGAACACTGAAGCTTTCTTT. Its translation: CASSERVGGNTEAFF.

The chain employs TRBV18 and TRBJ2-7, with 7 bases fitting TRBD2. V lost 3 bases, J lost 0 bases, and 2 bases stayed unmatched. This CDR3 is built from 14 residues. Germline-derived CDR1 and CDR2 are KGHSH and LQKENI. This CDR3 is CASSPSGTSYEQYF. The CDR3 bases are TGTGCCAGCTCACCCAGCGGGACCTCCTACGAGCAGTACTTC.

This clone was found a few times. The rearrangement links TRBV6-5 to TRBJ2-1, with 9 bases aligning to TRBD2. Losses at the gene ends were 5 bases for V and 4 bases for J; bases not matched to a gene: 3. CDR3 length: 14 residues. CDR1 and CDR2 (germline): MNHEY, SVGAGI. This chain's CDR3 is CASSRLAVYNEQFF. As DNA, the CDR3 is TGTGCCAGCAGTCGACTAGCGGTTTACAATGAGCAGTTCTTC.

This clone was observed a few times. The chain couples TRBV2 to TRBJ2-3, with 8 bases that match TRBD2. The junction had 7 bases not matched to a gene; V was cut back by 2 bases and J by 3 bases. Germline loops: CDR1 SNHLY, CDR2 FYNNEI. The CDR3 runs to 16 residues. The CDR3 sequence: CASSEFPAGETDTQYF. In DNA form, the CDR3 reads TGTGCCAGCAGTGAATTCCCAGCGGGAGAAACAGATACGCAGTATTTT. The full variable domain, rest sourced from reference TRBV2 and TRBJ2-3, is EPEVTQTPSHQVTQMGQEVILRCVPISNHLYFYWYRQILGQKVEFLVSFYNNEISEKSEIFDDQFSVERPDGSNFTLKIRSTKLEDSAMYFCASSEFPAGETDTQYFGPGTRLTVL.

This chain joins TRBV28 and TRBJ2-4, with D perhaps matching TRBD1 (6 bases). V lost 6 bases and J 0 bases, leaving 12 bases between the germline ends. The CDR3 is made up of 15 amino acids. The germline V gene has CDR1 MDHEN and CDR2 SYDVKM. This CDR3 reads CASRLTGLAKNIQYF. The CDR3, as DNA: TGTGCCAGCAGGTTGACAGGACTAGCCAAAAACATTCAGTACTTC.

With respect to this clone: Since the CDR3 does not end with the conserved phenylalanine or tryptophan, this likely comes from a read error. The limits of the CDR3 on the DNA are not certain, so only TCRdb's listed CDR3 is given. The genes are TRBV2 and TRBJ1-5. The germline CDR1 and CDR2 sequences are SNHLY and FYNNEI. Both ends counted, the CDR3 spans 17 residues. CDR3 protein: CASSEAGRRVSNQPKHL.

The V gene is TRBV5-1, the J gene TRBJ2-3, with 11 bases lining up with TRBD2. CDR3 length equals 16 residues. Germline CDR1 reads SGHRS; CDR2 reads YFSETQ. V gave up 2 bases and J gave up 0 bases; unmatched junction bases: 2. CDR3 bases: TGCGCCAGCAGCTTACGACTAGCGGGGAGCACAGATACGCAGTATTTT. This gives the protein CASSLRLAGSTDTQYF.

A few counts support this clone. The CDR3 reads CASSLDGTGVLNEQFF. DNA for the CDR3: TGCGCCAGCAGCTTGGACGGGACGGGAGTTCTCAATGAGCAGTTCTTC. The chain is built from TRBV5-1 and TRBJ2-1; D might be TRBD2 (6 bases). Germline V CDR1 and CDR2: SGHRS, YFSETQ. V lost 0 bases and J 6 bases, leaving 16 bases between the germline ends. This CDR3 has 16 residues.

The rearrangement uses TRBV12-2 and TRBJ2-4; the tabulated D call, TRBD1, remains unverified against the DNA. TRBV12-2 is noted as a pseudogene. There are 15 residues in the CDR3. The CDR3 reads CASRSGDRVARGKYF. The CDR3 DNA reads TGTGCAAGTCGCTCGGGGGACAGAGTCGCCCGGGGCAAGTACTTC.